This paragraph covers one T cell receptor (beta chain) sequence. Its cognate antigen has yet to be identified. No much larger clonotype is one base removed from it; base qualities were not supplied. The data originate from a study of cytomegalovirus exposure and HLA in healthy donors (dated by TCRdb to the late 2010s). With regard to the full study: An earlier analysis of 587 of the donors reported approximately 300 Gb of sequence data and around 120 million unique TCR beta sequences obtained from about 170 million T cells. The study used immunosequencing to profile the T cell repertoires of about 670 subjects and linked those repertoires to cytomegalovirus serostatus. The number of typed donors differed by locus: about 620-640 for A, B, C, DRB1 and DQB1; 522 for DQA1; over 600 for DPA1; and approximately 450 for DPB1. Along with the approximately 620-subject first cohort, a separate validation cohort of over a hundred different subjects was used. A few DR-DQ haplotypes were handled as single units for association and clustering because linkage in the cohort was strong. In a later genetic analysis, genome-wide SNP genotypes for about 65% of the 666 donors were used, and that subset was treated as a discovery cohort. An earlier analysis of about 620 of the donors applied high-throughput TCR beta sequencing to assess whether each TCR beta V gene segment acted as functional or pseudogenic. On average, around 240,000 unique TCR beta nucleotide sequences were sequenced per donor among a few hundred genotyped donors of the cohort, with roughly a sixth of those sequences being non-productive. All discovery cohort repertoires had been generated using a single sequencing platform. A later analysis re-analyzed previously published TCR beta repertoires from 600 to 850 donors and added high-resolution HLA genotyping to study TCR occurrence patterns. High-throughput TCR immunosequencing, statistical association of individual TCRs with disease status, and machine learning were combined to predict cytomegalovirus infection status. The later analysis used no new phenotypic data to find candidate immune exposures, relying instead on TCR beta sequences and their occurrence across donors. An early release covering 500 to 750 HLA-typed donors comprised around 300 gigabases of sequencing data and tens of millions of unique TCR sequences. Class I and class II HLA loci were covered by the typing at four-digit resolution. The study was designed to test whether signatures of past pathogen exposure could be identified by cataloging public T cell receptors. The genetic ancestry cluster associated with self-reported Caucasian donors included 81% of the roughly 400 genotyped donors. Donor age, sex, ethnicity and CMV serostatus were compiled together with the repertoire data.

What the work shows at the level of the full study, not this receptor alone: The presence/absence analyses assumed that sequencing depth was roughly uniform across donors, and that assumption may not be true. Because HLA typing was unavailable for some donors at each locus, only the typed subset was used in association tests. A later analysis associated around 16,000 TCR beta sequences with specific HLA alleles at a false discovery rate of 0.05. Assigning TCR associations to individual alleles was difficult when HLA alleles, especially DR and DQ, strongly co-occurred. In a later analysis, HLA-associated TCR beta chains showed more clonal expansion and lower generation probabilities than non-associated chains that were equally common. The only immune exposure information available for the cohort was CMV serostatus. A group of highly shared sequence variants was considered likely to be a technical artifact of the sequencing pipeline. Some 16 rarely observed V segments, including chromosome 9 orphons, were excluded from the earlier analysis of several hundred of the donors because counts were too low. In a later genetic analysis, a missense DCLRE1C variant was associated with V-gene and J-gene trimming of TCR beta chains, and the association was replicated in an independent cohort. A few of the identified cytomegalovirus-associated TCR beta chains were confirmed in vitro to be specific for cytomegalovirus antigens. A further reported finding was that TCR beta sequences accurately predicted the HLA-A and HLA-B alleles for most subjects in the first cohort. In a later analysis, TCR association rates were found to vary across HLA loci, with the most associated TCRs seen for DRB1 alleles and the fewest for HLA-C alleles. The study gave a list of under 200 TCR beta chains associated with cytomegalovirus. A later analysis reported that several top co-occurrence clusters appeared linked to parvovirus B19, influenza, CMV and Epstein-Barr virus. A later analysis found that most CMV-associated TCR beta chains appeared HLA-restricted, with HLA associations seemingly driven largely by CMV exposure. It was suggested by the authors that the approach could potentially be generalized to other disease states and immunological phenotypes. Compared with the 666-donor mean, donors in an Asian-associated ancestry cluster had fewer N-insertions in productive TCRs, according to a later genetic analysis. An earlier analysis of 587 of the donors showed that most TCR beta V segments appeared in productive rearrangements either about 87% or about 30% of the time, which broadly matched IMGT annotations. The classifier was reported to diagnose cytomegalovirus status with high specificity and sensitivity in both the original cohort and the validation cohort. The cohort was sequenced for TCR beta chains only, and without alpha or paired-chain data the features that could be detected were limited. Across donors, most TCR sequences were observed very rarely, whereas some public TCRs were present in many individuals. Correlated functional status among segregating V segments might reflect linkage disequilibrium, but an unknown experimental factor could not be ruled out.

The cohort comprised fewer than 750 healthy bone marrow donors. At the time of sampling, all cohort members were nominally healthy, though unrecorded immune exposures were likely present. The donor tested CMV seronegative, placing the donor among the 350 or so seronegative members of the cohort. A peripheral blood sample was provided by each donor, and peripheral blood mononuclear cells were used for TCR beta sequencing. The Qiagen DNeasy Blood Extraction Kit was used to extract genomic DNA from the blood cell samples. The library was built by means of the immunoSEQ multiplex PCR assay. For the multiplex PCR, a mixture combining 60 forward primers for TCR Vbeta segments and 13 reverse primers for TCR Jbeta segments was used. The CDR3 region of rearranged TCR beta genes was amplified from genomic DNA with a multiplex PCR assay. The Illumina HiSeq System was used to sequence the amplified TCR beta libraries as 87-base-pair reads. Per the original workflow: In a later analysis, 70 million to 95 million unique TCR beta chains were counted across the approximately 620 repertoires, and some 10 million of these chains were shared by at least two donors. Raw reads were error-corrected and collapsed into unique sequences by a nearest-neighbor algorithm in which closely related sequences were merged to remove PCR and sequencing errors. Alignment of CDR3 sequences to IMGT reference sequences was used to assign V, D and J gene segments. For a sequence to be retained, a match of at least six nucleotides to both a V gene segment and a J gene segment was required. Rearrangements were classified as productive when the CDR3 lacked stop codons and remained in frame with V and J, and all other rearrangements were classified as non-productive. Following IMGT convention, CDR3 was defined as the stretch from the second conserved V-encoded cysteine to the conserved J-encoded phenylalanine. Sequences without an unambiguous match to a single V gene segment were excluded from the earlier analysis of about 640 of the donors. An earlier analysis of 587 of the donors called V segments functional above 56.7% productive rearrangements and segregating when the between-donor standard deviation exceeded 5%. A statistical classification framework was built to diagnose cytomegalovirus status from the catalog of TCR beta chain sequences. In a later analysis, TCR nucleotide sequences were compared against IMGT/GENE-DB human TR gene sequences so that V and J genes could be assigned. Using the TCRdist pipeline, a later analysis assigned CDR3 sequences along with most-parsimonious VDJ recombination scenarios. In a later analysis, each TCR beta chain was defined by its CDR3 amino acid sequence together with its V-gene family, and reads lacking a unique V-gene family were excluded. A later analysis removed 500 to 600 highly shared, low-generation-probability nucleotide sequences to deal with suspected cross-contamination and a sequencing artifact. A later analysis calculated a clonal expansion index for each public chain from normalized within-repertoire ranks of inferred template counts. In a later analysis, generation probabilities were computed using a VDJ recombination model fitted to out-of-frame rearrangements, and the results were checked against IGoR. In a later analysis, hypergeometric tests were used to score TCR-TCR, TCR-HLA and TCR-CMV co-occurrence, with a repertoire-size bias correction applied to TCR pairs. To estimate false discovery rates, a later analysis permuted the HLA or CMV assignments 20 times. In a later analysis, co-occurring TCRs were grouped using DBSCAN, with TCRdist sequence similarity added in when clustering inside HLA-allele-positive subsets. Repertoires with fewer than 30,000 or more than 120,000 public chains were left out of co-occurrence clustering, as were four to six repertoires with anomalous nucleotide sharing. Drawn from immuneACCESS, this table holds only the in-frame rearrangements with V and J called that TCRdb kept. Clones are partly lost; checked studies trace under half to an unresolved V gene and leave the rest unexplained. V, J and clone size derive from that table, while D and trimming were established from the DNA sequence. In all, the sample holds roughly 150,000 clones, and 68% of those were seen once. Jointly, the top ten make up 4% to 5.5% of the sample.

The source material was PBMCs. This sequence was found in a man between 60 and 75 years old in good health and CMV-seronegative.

The CDR3 here reads CASSAGRGPGGNQPQHF. The nucleotides read TGTGCCAGTAGTGCGGGGCGGGGGCCGGGGGGCAATCAGCCCCAGCATTTT. Here the chain combines TRBV19 and TRBJ1-5; TRBD1 is perhaps the D gene, given 6 matching bases. CDR1 and CDR2 were assigned from the germline V gene (reference sequence) as LNHDA and SQIVND. V is pared back by 5 bases and J by 2 bases, with 19 bases lying between the germline termini. The CDR3 has 17 amino acids, counting the end cysteine and phenylalanine. Of all the DNA, just the CDR3 is kept, 51 bases in frame from base 1.